This TCR beta chain appears in the sequencing data of a study of shared clonotypes between healthy human individuals. 200 to 250 ng DNA, about 33,000 T cell genomes, went into each sorted-subset replicate PCR. The assay was immunoSEQ multiplex PCR, and TCRdb's table has in-frame clones only and misses some. Altogether millions of clones are present, roughly 96% being singletons, with the ten largest covering around 0.13%. There are 14 residues in the CDR3. V gave up 4 bases and J gave up 2 bases; unmatched junction bases: 0. Germline V gives CDR1 SNHLY, CDR2 FYNNEI. The receptor comes from a man between 18 and 35 years old in good health. The V and J genes are TRBV2 and TRBJ1-2; 11 bases are shared with TRBD1. Sequencing used naive CD4+ T cells sorted from blood. Subset noted: CD45RA+ positively selected. CDR3 residues: CASSGTGGNYGYTF. Here the CDR3 DNA reads TGTGCCAGCAGTGGGACAGGGGGCAACTATGGCTACACCTTC.